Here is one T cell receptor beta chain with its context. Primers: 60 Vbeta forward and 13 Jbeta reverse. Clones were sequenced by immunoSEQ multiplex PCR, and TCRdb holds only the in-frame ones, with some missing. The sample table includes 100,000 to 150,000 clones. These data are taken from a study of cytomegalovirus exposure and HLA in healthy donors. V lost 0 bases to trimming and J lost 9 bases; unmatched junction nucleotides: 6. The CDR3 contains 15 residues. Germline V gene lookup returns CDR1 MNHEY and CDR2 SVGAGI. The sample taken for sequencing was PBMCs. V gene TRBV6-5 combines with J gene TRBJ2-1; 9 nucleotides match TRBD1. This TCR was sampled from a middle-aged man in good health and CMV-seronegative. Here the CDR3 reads CASSYSDRGSGEQFF. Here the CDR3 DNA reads TGTGCCAGCAGTTACTCGGACAGGGGATCAGGTGAGCAGTTCTTC.